This is a list of T cell receptor beta chains from one sample in a study of cytomegalovirus exposure and HLA in healthy donors. This table comes from immunoSEQ multiplex PCR, and its TCRdb copy is limited to in-frame clones, with some not included. There are 150,000 to 200,000 clones in the sample; about four fifths occur only once, and 1.5% to 2% lies in the top ten. The sequenced sample was PBMCs. The receptor set was obtained from a man younger than 35 in good health and CMV-seronegative. Each CDR3 is given with its conserved first and last residue. The order of the fields is CDR3 length, J gene, D gene, clone size, V gene, CDR3 DNA, CDR3 protein. D genes are given only for firm matches. The size field is filled for only some rows; it gives once, few, many or a size class.

>15|TRBJ1-1|-|-|TRBV18
TGTGCCAGCTCACTCCGGACAGACATGAACACTGAAGCTTTCTTT
CASSLRTDMNTEAFF
>13|TRBJ1-2|-|-|TRBV4-3
TGCGCCAGCAGCCAAGGTGAGAGAGGTGGCTACACCTTC
CASSQGERGGYTF
>14|TRBJ1-5|-|-|TRBV6-5
TGTGCCAGCAGTTCCCCAGGGCAAAATCAGCCCCAGCATTTT
CASSSPGQNQPQHF
>18|TRBJ2-4|-|-|TRBV11-2
TGTGCCAGCAGCTTAGAAGTGGGCTTCGCGGGACCCAAAAACATTCAGTACTTC
CASSLEVGFAGPKNIQYF
>14|TRBJ2-4|-|few|TRBV19
TGTGCCAGTAGTATAAGGACAGATGGGGACATTCAGTACTTC
CASSIRTDGDIQYF
>14|TRBJ1-1|TRBD1|-|TRBV5-1
TGCGCCAGCAGTACGGGACAGCCGAACACTGAAGCTTTCTTT
CASSTGQPNTEAFF
>16|TRBJ2-1|TRBD1|-|TRBV6-5
TGTGCCAGCAGTTACACCGGGACAGGGGGCTACAATGAGCAGTTCTTC
CASSYTGTGGYNEQFF
>15|TRBJ2-7|TRBD1|-|TRBV9
TGTGCCAGCAGCGTTACAGGGGGCTTCTCCTACGAGCAGTACTTC
CASSVTGGFSYEQYF
>16|TRBJ1-3|TRBD1|few|TRBV7-2
TGTGCCAGCAGCGCATCCTCCGGGACAGGGGGAAACACCATATATTTT
CASSASSGTGGNTIYF
>13|TRBJ1-6|-|-|TRBV25-1
TGTGCCAGCAGTGAGGACAGATATTCACCCCTCCACTTT
CASSEDRYSPLHF
>13|TRBJ2-5|-|-|TRBV4-2
TGTGCCAGCAGCCAACCTGGACAGCCAGAGCAGTACTTC
CASSQPGQPEQYF
>17|TRBJ2-3|TRBD1|-|TRBV4-1
TGCGCCAGCAGCCTATCCGGGACAGGGGGCTTCACAGATACGCAGTATTTT
CASSLSGTGGFTDTQYF
>14|TRBJ2-7|-|few|TRBV6-6
TGTGCCAGCAGTTACTTCCTGGGAGCCTACGAGCAGTACTTC
CASSYFLGAYEQYF
>15|TRBJ1-3|TRBD1|-|TRBV27
TGTGCCAGCAGCCCAGACAGGGAAACTGGAAACACCATATATTTT
CASSPDRETGNTIYF
>14|TRBJ2-5|-|-|TRBV7-7
TGTGCTAGCAGCTTAGGTCTAGCGCAAGAGACCCAGTACTTC
CASSLGLAQETQYF
>13|TRBJ1-3|-|-|TRBV6-6
TGTGCCAGCAGTTATGATCAGGGTCCGGCGATATATTTT
CASSYDQGPAIYF
>15|TRBJ1-1|-|-|TRBV9
TGTGCCAGCAGCGTAGGTGGCAGGGGAAACACTGAAGCTTTCTTT
CASSVGGRGNTEAFF
>13|TRBJ2-5|-|-|TRBV28
TGTGCCAGCAGAGGGAGGCAGGAAGAGACCCAGTACTTC
CASRGRQEETQYF
>12|TRBJ1-5|-|few|TRBV28
TGTGCCAGCAGAAGGGCGGGGCAGCCCCAGCATTTT
CASRRAGQPQHF
>16|TRBJ2-2|-|-|TRBV6-1
TGTGCCAGCAGTGATTTCTTCCAGGCGAACACCGGGGAGCTGTTTTTT
CASSDFFQANTGELFF
>13|TRBJ1-5|-|few|TRBV10-3
TGTGCCATCAGACAGGGTAGAGATCAGCCCCAGCATTTT
CAIRQGRDQPQHF
>15|TRBJ2-1|TRBD2|-|TRBV9
TGTGCCAGCAGCGTCAGCGGGGGGGATTACAATGAGCAGTTCTTC
CASSVSGGDYNEQFF
>15|TRBJ2-1|-|-|TRBV11-3
TGTGCCAGCAGCTTAGACAGGGGCTCCTACAATGAGCAGTTCTTC
CASSLDRGSYNEQFF
>15|TRBJ2-1|TRBD1|few|TRBV5-1
TGCGCCAGCAGCACGGGACAGAACAACTACAATGAGCAGTTCTTC
CASSTGQNNYNEQFF
>18|TRBJ2-3|TRBD2|few|TRBV9
TGTGCCAGCAGCGCGGTGGGTAGCGGGGGGGCCATTGCAGATACGCAGTATTTT
CASSAVGSGGAIADTQYF
>15|TRBJ2-1|TRBD2|-|TRBV5-4
TGTGCCAGCAGCCCCCCGGGACTAGCGTCCGATGAGCAGTTCTTC
CASSPPGLASDEQFF
>16|TRBJ2-1|TRBD2|-|TRBV4-1
TGCGCCAGCAGCCTACTAGCGGGAGGGTCTCGCAATGAGCAGTTCTTC
CASSLLAGGSRNEQFF
>16|TRBJ2-5|TRBD2|-|TRBV7-2
TGTGCCAGCAGCTTATTCTTAGCGGGAGGAGGAGGGACCCAGTACTTC
CASSLFLAGGGGTQYF
>12|TRBJ1-6|-|once|TRBV7-2
TGTGCCAGCAGCTTAGACATCACACCCCTCCACTTT
CASSLDITPLHF